A single sample is the source of the 28 T cell receptor beta chains below, sequenced in a study of shared clonotypes between healthy human individuals. Generated by immunoSEQ multiplex PCR, the TCRdb table keeps only in-frame clones and is missing some. The top ten hold 0.13% of the sample, which has about 2 million clones, over 85% seen once. Sequencing was performed on naive CD4+ T cells sorted from blood. The subset: CD45RA+ positively selected. The receptors derive from a man younger than 35 in good health.

CDR3 DNA: TGTGCCAGCAGCGACAGGGACAGGTTGACCTACGAGCAGTACTTC. Encoded protein: CASSDRDRLTYEQYF. The V and J genes are TRBV7-2 and TRBJ2-7, with 8 bases aligning to TRBD1. The length of the CDR3 is 15 residues. Germline V CDR1 and CDR2: SGHTA, FQGNSA. V was clipped by 5 bases and J by 2 bases; unmatched bases: 8.

With regard to this clone: Given the absence of the conserved phenylalanine or tryptophan at the CDR3 end, a read error is likely. Because the CDR3's place on the DNA is in doubt, the DNA is left out and the CDR3 is given as listed by TCRdb. The CDR3 region is CSARESDRALL. This chain links TRBV20-1 with TRBJ1-2; the table's D call, TRBD1, has no DNA check behind it. CDR1 is DFQATT, CDR2 SNEGSKA, per germline (reference sequence). The CDR3 sequence runs 11 residues, both termini included.

This clone was seen only once. V usage is TRBV29-1 and J usage is TRBJ2-2; D remains unclear. Between the trimmed V and J ends, which lost 3 bases and 7 bases, there was a span of 6 bases. The CDR3 loop spans 11 amino acids. The germline gives CDR1 SQVTM, CDR2 ANQGSEA. Written as DNA, the CDR3 is TGCAGCGTTGATAAGGGCGGGGAGCTGTTTTTT. Its protein is CSVDKGGELFF.

This chain connects TRBV9 to TRBJ1-6, with a weak D call TRBD1 (5 bases). Germline CDR1 reads SGDLS; CDR2 reads YYNGEE. CDR3 length equals 14 residues. V was shortened by 3 bases and J by 9 bases, with 13 bases between the two germline ends. The CDR3 nucleotides read TGTGCCAGCAGCGATCAGGGCTGGGGTTCACCCCTCCACTTT. It specifies CASSDQGWGSPLHF.

In this sample, this clone turned up many times. This chain links TRBV7-2 with TRBJ1-1; D not certain. Germline CDR1 SGHTA, CDR2 FQGNSA. V was cut by 1 base and J by 1 base, with 4 bases left in between. The CDR3 has 13 amino acids. The CDR3 coding sequence is TGTGCCAGCAGCTTAGTTGGGAACACTGAAGCTTTCTTT. It translates to CASSLVGNTEAFF. Drawing the rest from reference TRBV7-2 and TRBJ1-1, the complete variable domain is GAGVSQSPSNKVTEKGKDVELRCDPISGHTALYWYRQSLGQGLEFLIYFQGNSAPDKSGLPSDRFSAERTGGSVSTLTIQRTQQEDSAVYLCASSLVGNTEAFFGQGTRLTVV.

This clone was detected a few times. The J gene is TRBJ2-1, the V gene TRBV7-6; TRBD2 matches 7 bases. The ends lost 1 base at V and 0 bases at J; junction bases unmatched: 12. The CDR3 extends over 19 amino acids. CDR1 SGHVS and CDR2 FNYEAQ come from the germline V gene. The CDR3 loop is CASSLDPPSGVSSYNEQFF. In nucleotides, the CDR3 is TGTGCCAGCAGCTTAGACCCACCTAGCGGCGTCAGCTCCTACAATGAGCAGTTCTTC.

This sequence joins TRBV10-3 and TRBJ2-7; tentative D call: TRBD1 (6 bases). The CDR3 runs to 16 residues. From germline, CDR1 is ENHRY and CDR2 SYGVKD. Between the trimmed V and J ends, which lost 2 bases and 1 base, there was a span of 15 bases. Here the CDR3 DNA reads TGTGCCATCAGTGAGACAGGGTCGATAAGTTCCTACGAGCAGTACTTC. Translation: CAISETGSISSYEQYF.

The CDR3 protein is CASSPPATVSGYTF. The CDR3 nucleotides read TGTGCCAGCAGCCCACCCGCGACAGTATCCGGCTACACCTTC. The gene calls are TRBV6-6 and TRBJ1-2, with D maybe TRBD1 (5 bases). Trimming took off 6 bases at V and 8 bases at J, with 19 bases between the two ends. The CDR3 covers 14 residues. Germline CDR1 reads MNHNY; CDR2 reads SVGAGI (reference sequence).

The chain couples TRBV11-2 to TRBJ1-1; D remains ambiguous. This CDR3 comprises 14 residues. Germline V gene sequence: CDR1 SGHAT, CDR2 FQNNGV. Trimming pared 3 bases from V and 2 bases from J, leaving 10 bases between. The CDR3 protein is CASSFTQRNTEAFF. The CDR3 region has the DNA TGTGCCAGCAGCTTCACTCAGAGAAACACTGAAGCTTTCTTT.

The chain has TRBV28 and TRBJ2-7; 7 bases map to TRBD1. The CDR3 contains 13 residues. Germline V gives CDR1 MDHEN, CDR2 SYDVKM. V lost 9 bases, J lost 2 bases, and 7 bases stayed unmatched. The CDR3 loop is CASRQGGTYEQYF. The CDR3 DNA is TGTGCCAGTAGACAGGGTGGGACCTACGAGCAGTACTTC.

The chain employs TRBV18 and TRBJ2-5; no reliable D call. Deletions cut 6 bases from V and 5 bases from J, with 10 bases between. The CDR3 has 12 amino acids. Germline V CDR1 and CDR2: KGHSH, LQKENI. The CDR3 is CASSHSPETQYF. CDR3 nucleotides: TGTGCCAGCTCTCATTCCCCGGAGACCCAGTACTTC.

The chain combines TRBV11-3 with TRBJ1-1, with a weak D call TRBD1 (5 bases). The germline V gene has CDR1 SGHNT and CDR2 YENEEA. Trimming stripped 0 bases from V and 5 bases from J, with 19 bases between. This CDR3 is 17 amino acids long. Written as DNA, the CDR3 is TGTGCCAGCAGCTTAGATATTTACGGCAGGGAGCGGACTGAAGCTTTCTTT. This codes for CASSLDIYGRERTEAFF.

The chain is built from TRBV21-1 and TRBJ1-1; no check of the table's D call, TRBD1, against the DNA was made. TRBV21-1 is described as a pseudogene. There are 17 residues in the CDR3. CDR3 DNA: TGTGCCAGCAGCAAACCGCCGGTGGGCAGGTCGAACACTGAAGCTTTCTTT. Translating gives CASSKPPVGRSNTEAFF.

The chain employs TRBV19 and TRBJ2-7; 7 positions match TRBD2. Germline-derived CDR1 and CDR2 are LNHDA and SQIVND (reference sequence). The J segment lost 3 bases and the V segment lost 1 base, leaving 6 bases of the junction unmatched. This CDR3 is built from 15 residues. The CDR3 bases are TGTGCCAGTAGTATAGCACCGGGGGGAAACTACGAGCAGTACTTC. This encodes CASSIAPGGNYEQYF.

V and J are TRBV11-2 and TRBJ2-7, with 9 nucleotides matching TRBD1. J lost 2 bases, V lost 5 bases, and 16 bases had no gene match. Germline V gene sequence: CDR1 SGHAT, CDR2 FQNNGV. The CDR3 covers 18 residues. The CDR3, as DNA: TGTGCCAGCAGCGTACTTCGGGCGGACAGGGGCACTCCCTACGAGCAGTACTTC. It specifies CASSVLRADRGTPYEQYF.

The rearrangement joins TRBV7-2 to TRBJ2-4; 9 bases match TRBD1. CDR1 is SGHTA, CDR2 FQGNSA, per germline. This CDR3 comprises 13 residues. After removal of 5 bases from V and 6 bases from J, the junction contained 2 bases not matched to a gene. The CDR3 is CASSMDRGNIQYF. The CDR3 bases are TGTGCCAGCAGCATGGACAGGGGAAACATTCAGTACTTC.

This clone turned up a few times. The rearrangement uses TRBV11-2 and TRBJ2-1, with unresolved D. CDR1 SGHAT and CDR2 FQNNGV come from the germline V gene. Trimming removed 4 bases at V and 6 bases at J, with 10 bases between. This CDR3 is built from 13 residues. CDR3 sequence: CASSYRWSNEQFF. The CDR3, as DNA: TGTGCCAGCAGCTACCGCTGGAGCAATGAGCAGTTCTTC.

This clone appeared a single time. The chain recombines TRBV30 with TRBJ1-2; D not resolved. The CDR3 spans 13 residues. Germline V gives CDR1 GTSNPN, CDR2 SVGIG (reference sequence). The germline V and J ends were trimmed by 3 bases and 4 bases, with 12 bases remaining between them. CDR3 amino acids: CAWRPDNSYGYTF. In nucleotides, the CDR3 is TGTGCCTGGAGGCCCGACAATTCCTATGGCTACACCTTC.

The chain combines TRBV29-1 with TRBJ2-2; 8 bases match TRBD1. V gave up 6 bases and J gave up 1 base; unmatched junction bases: 10. The CDR3 contains 16 residues. Germline CDR1 SQVTM, CDR2 ANQGSEA. The CDR3 sequence: CSVAQRQGLNTGELFF. In DNA form, the CDR3 reads TGCAGCGTCGCCCAGCGACAGGGGCTGAACACCGGGGAGCTGTTTTTT.

This clone was counted ten times or more. This sample also contains other DNA sequences that code for the same CDR3. The chain uses TRBV19 and TRBJ1-6; TRBD1 might be the D (5 bases). Germline V gives CDR1 LNHDA, CDR2 SQIVND (reference sequence). V gave up 9 bases and J gave up 14 bases, with 23 bases separating them. The CDR3 runs to 14 residues. CDR3 protein: CASEMGRQPRALHF. CDR3 DNA sequence: TGTGCCAGCGAGATGGGACGGCAGCCCAGGGCCCTCCACTTT.

The rearrangement links TRBV18 to TRBJ2-4; D ambiguous. The CDR3 contains 14 residues. V was pared by 0 bases and J by 5 bases, with 8 bases between. Germline V lookup: CDR1 KGHSH, CDR2 LQKENI. This CDR3 reads CASSPPPPENIQYF. CDR3 sequence (DNA): TGTGCCAGCTCACCACCGCCCCCCGAAAACATTCAGTACTTC.

CDR3 DNA sequence: TGTGCCAGCAGCCCAGGACAGGGTCGGGGCACCGGGGAGCTGTTTTTT. Amino acid sequence: CASSPGQGRGTGELFF. The genes are TRBV7-3 and TRBJ2-2, with 8 bases that match TRBD1. Trimming cost V 5 bases and J 4 bases; bases outside gene matches: 9. CDR1 is SGHTA and CDR2 is FQGTGA in the germline V gene. The CDR3 consists of 16 residues.

The genes are TRBV7-2 and TRBJ2-2; no clear D gene. Germline CDR1 SGHTA, CDR2 FQGNSA. The CDR3 extends over 14 amino acids. V lost 2 bases, J lost 5 bases, and 9 bases lay in between. In DNA form, the CDR3 reads TGTGCCAGCAGCTTACAGGAACTGACCGGGGAGCTGTTTTTT. The encoded protein is CASSLQELTGELFF. Drawing the rest from reference TRBV7-2 and TRBJ2-2, the complete variable domain is GAGVSQSPSNKVTEKGKDVELRCDPISGHTALYWYRQSLGQGLEFLIYFQGNSAPDKSGLPSDRFSAERTGGSVSTLTIQRTQQEDSAVYLCASSLQELTGELFFGEGSRLTVL.

V usage is TRBV11-2 and J usage is TRBJ2-1; TRBD2 might be the D (5 bases). This CDR3 is built from 12 residues. Germline CDR1 and CDR2: SGHAT and FQNNGV. V lost 5 bases to trimming and J lost 12 bases, with 14 bases between them. The DNA for the CDR3 is TGTGCCAGCAGCCCGACGCGGGTTTGGCAGTTCTTC. Translation gives CASSPTRVWQFF.

The chain combines TRBV7-2 with TRBJ2-7; D is possibly TRBD1 (5 bases). This CDR3 region has 13 residues. Germline V CDR1 and CDR2: SGHTA, FQGNSA. V gave up 1 base and J gave up 7 bases, with 11 bases separating them. CDR3 nucleotide sequence: TGTGCCAGCAGCTTAGAGATGGGGCGTGAGCAGTACTTC. Translating it yields CASSLEMGREQYF.

The chain couples TRBV11-2 to TRBJ2-5, with 8 bases matching TRBD2. Germline values: CDR1 SGHAT, CDR2 FQNNGV. V shed 5 bases and J 4 bases; nucleotides not matched to a gene: 3. The CDR3 has 13 residues. CDR3 nucleotide sequence: TGTGCCAGCAGCCGACTAGCGTCAGAGACCCAGTACTTC. It codes for CASSRLASETQYF.

V usage is TRBV29-1 and J usage is TRBJ1-1; no clear D. Trimming pared 1 base from V and 4 bases from J, leaving 10 bases between. The germline CDR1 and CDR2 sequences are SQVTM and ANQGSEA. This CDR3 is 13 amino acids long. The CDR3 sequence is CSVEGRFTTEAFF. In nucleotides, the CDR3 is TGCAGCGTTGAAGGCAGATTTACCACTGAAGCTTTCTTT.

The chain employs TRBV5-4 and TRBJ2-5, with TRBD2 identical over 10 bases. Losses at the gene ends were 3 bases for V and 0 bases for J; bases not matched to a gene: 5. Germline CDR1 is SGHNT and CDR2 is YYREEE (reference sequence). CDR3 length equals 16 residues. The CDR3 sequence is CASSSASGGHQETQYF. The DNA of the CDR3 is TGTGCCAGCAGCTCGGCTAGCGGGGGCCACCAAGAGACCCAGTACTTC.